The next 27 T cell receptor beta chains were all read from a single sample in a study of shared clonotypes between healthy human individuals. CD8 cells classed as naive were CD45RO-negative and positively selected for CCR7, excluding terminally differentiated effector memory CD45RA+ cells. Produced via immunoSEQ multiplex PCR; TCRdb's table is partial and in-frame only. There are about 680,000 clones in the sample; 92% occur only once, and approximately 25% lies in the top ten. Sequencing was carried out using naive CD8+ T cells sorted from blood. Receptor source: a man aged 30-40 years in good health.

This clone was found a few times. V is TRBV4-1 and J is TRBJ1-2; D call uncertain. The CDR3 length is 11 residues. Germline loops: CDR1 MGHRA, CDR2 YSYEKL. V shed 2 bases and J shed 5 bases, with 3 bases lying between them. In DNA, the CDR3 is TGCGCCAGCAGCCAACAGTATGGCTACACCTTC. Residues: CASSQQYGYTF.

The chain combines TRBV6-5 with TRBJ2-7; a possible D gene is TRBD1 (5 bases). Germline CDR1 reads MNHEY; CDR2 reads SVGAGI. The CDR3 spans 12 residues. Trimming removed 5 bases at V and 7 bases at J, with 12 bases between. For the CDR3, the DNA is TGTGCCAGCAGTCCGCAGGGCAGGGAGCAGTACTTC. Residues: CASSPQGREQYF.

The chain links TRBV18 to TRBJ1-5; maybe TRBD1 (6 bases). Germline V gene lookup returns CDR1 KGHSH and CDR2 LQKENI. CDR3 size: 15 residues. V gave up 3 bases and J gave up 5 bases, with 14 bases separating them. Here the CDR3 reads CASSPSGGRYQPQHF. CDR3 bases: TGTGCCAGCTCACCTTCCGGGGGGCGGTATCAGCCCCAGCATTTT.

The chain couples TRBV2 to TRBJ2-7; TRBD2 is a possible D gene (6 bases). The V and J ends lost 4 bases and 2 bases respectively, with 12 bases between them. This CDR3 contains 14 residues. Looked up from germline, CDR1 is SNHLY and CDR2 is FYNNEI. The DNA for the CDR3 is TGTGCCAGCAGTGTGTCTAGCGTCACCTACGAGCAGTACTTC. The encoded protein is CASSVSSVTYEQYF.

Here the CDR3 reads CASSLGRRASTDTQYF. DNA for the CDR3: TGTGCCAGCAGCTTAGGCCGGCGGGCTAGCACAGATACGCAGTATTTT. The chain has TRBV13 and TRBJ2-3; a possible D gene is TRBD2 (5 bases). The V gene lost 0 bases and the J gene lost 0 bases, with 10 bases spanning the gap. The CDR3 sequence is 16 residues long. Germline V gene sequence: CDR1 PRHDT, CDR2 FYEKMQ (reference sequence).

The CDR3 bases are TGTGCCTGGAGTGGGTCAGGCGGGAGTACGGCCGGGGAGCTGTTTTTT. Protein: CAWSGSGGSTAGELFF. The chain couples TRBV30 to TRBJ2-2; 7 bases map to TRBD2. After removal of 1 base from V and 6 bases from J, the junction contained 11 bases not matched to a gene. The CDR3 contains 16 residues. Germline assignment: CDR1 GTSNPN and CDR2 SVGIG (reference sequence).

The CDR3, as DNA: TGTGCCAGCAGCCCCCAGCAGGAAGACCTGATGCGGTACACCTTC. This translates into CASSPQQEDLMRYTF. V and J are TRBV4-2 and TRBJ1-2, with D uncertain. Per germline, CDR1 LGHNA and CDR2 YNFKEQ. V lost 4 bases to trimming and J lost 11 bases, with 23 bases between them. This CDR3 is built from 15 residues.

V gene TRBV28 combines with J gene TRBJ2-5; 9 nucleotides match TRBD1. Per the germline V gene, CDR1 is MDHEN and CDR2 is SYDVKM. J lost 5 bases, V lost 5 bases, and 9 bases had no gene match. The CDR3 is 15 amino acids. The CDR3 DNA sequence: TGTGCCAGCAGTCCATACAGGGGGCGCTGGGAGACCCAGTACTTC. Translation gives CASSPYRGRWETQYF.

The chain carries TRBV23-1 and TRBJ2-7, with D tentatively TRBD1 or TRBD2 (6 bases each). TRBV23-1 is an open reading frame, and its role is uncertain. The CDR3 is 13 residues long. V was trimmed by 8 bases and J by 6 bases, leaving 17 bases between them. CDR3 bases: TGCGCCAGCTGGCCCATAGGGGGGTTCGAGCAGTACTTC. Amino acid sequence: CASWPIGGFEQYF.

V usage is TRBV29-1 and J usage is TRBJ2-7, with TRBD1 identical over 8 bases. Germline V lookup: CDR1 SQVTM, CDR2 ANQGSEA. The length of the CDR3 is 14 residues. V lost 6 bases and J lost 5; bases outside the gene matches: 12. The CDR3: CSVPSGDRFDEQYF. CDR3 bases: TGCAGCGTCCCTTCTGGGGACAGGTTCGACGAGCAGTACTTC.

CDR3 protein: CAISSDRAMNTEAFF. In DNA form, the CDR3 reads TGTGCCATCAGTAGCGACAGGGCCATGAACACTGAAGCTTTCTTT. This chain uses TRBV10-3 with TRBJ1-1; 7 bases are shared with TRBD1. CDR1 and CDR2 from the germline V gene are ENHRY and SYGVKD. V lost 5 bases to trimming and J lost 0 bases; unmatched junction nucleotides: 6. This CDR3 spans 15 amino acids.

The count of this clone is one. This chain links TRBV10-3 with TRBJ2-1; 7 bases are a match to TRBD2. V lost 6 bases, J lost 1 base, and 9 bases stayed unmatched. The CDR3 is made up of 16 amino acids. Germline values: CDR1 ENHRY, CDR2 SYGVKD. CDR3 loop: CAIRSGLGNSYNEQFF. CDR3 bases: TGTGCCATCAGAAGCGGACTAGGGAATTCCTACAATGAGCAGTTCTTC.

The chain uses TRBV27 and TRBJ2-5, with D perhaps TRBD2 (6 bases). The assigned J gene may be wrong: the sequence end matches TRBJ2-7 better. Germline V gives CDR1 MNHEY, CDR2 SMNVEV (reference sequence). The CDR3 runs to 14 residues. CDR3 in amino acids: CASRNTGGPYEQYF. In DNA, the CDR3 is TGTGCCAGCCGAAACACCGGAGGGCCCTACGAGCAGTACTTC.

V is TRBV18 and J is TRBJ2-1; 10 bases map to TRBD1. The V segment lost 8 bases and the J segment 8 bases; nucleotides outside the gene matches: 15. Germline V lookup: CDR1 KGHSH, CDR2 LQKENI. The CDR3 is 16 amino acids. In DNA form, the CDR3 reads TGTGCCAGCCCGCCCTCCGGGACAGGGGCTCTGGATGAGCAGTTCTTC. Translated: CASPPSGTGALDEQFF.

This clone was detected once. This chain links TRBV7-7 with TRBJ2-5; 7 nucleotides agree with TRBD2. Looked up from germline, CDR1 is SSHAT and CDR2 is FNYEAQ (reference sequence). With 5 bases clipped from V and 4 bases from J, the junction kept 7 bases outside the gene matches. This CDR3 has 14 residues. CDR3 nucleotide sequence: TGTGCCAGCAGCCCGGGGGTAGCGGGAGAGACCCAGTACTTC. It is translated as CASSPGVAGETQYF. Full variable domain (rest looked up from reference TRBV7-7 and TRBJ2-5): GAGVSQSPRYKVTKRGQDVTLRCDPISSHATLYWYQQALGQGPEFLTYFNYEAQPDKSGLPSDRFSAERPEGSISTLTIQRTEQRDSAMYRCASSPGVAGETQYFGPGTRLLVL.

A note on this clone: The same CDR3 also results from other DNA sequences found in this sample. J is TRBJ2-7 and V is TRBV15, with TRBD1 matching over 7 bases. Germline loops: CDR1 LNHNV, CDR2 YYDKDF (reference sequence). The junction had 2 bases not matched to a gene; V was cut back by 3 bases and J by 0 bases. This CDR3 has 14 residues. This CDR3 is CATSSRDSSYEQYF. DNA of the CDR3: TGTGCCACCAGCAGCCGGGACAGCTCCTACGAGCAGTACTTC.

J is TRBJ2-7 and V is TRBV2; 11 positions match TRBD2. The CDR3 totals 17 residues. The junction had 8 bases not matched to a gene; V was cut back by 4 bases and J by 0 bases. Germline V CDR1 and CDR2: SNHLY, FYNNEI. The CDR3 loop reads CASSVDPGLAASYEQYF. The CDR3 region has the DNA TGTGCCAGCAGTGTTGACCCGGGACTAGCGGCCTCCTACGAGCAGTACTTC.

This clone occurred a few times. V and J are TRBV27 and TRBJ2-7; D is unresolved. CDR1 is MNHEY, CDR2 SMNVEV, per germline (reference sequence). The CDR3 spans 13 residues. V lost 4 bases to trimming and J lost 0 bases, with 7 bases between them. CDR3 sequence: CASSWVSSYEQYF. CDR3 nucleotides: TGTGCCAGCAGTTGGGTGAGCTCCTACGAGCAGTACTTC.

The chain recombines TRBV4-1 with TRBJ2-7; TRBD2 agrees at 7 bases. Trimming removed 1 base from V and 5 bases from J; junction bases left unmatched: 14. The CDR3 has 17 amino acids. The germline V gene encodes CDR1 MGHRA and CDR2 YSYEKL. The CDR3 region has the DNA TGCGCCAGCAGCCAAGCAGTGGGGGAGGGTCCTAGGAACGAGCAGTACTTC. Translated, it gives CASSQAVGEGPRNEQYF.

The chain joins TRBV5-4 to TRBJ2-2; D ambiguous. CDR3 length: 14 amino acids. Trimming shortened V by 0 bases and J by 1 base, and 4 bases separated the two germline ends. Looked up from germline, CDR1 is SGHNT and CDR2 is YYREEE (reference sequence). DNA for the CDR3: TGTGCCAGCAGCTTGGCCTTGAACACCGGGGAGCTGTTTTTT. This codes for CASSLALNTGELFF. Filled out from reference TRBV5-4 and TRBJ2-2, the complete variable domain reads ETGVTQSPTHLIKTRGQQVTLRCSSQSGHNTVSWYQQALGQGPQFIFQYYREEENGRGNFPPRFSGLQFPNYSSELNVNALELDDSALYLCASSLALNTGELFFGEGSRLTVL.

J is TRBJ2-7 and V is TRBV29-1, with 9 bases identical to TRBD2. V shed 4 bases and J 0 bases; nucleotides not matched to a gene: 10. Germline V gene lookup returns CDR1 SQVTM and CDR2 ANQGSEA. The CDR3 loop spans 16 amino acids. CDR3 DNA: TGCAGCGTTGGTGGCTTTCTAGCGGGGTACTCCTACGAGCAGTACTTC. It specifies CSVGGFLAGYSYEQYF.

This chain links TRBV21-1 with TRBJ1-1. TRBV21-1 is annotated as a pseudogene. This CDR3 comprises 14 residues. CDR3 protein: CASSKECDCTEAFF. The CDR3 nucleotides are TGTGCCAGCAGCAAAGAATGCGACTGTACTGAAGCTTTCTTT.

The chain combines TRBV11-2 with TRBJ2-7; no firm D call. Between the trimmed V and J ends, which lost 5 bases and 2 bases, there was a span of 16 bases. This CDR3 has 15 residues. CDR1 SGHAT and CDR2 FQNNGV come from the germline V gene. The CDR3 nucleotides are TGTGCCAGCAGCCCCCCTCGCGGTCGAGCCTACGAGCAGTACTTC. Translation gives CASSPPRGRAYEQYF. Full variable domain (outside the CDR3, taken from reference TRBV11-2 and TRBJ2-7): EAGVAQSPRYKIIEKRQSVAFWCNPISGHATLYWYQQILGQGPKLLIQFQNNGVVDDSQLPKDRFSAERLKGVDSTLKIQPAKLEDSAVYLCASSPPRGRAYEQYFGPGTRLTVT.

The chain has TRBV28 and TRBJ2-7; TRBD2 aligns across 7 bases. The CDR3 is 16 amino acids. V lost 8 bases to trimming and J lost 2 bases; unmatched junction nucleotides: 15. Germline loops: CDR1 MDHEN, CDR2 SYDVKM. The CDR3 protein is CASGYSREVPTYEQYF. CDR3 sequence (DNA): TGTGCCAGCGGCTACTCCCGGGAGGTTCCGACCTACGAGCAGTACTTC. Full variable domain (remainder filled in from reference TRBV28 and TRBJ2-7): DVKVTQSSRYLVKRTGEKVFLECVQDMDHENMFWYRQDPGLGLRLIYFSYDVKMKEKGDIPEGYSVSREKKERFSLILESASTNQTSMYLCASGYSREVPTYEQYFGPGTRLTVT.

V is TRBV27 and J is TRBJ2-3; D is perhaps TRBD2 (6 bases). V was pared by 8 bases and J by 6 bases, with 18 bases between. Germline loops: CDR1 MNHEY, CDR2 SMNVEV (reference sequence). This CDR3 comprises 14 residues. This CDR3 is CASSPARRADTQYF. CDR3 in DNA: TGTGCCAGCTCACCTGCGAGGAGGGCGGATACGCAGTATTTT.

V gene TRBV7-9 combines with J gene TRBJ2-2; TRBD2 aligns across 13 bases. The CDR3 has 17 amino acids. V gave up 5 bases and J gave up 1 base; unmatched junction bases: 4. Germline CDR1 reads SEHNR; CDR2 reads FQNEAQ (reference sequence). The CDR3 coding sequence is TGTGCCAGCAGCACGGGACTAGCGGGAAGGAACACCGGGGAGCTGTTTTTT. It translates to CASSTGLAGRNTGELFF.

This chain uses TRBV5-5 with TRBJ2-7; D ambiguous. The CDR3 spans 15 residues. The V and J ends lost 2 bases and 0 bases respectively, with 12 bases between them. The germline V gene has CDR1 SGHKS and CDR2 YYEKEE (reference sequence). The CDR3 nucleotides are TGTGCCAGCAGCTTCGGACGATCCCACTCCTACGAGCAGTACTTC. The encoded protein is CASSFGRSHSYEQYF.